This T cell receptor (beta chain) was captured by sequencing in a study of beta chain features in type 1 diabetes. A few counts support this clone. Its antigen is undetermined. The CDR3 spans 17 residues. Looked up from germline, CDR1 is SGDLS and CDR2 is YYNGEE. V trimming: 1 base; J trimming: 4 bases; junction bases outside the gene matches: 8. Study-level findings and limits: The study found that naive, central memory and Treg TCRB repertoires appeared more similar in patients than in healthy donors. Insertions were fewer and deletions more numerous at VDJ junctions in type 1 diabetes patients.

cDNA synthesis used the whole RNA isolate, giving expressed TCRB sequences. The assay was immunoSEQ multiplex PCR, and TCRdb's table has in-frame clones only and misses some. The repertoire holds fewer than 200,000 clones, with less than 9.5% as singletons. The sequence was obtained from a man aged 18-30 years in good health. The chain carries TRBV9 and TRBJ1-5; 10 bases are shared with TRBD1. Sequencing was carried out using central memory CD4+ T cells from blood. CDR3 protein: CASSVKRDRGQNQPQHF. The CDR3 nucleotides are TGTGCCAGCAGCGTAAAGAGGGACAGGGGCCAAAATCAGCCCCAGCATTTT.